This T cell receptor (beta chain) came from a study of chemoradiotherapy in HPV16-positive cancers. Study context: A couple of HPV16-positive patients' cells yielded candidate HPV-specific clones and common motifs. General study results and limits: Candidate HPV-specific clones and E7-related TCR motifs grew in tumor during treatment. In HPV16-positive patients, HPV-responsive T-cell expansion tracked better recurrence-free survival.

Repertoires were sampled repeatedly during chemoradiotherapy. On this clone itself: As yet, its antigen is unknown.

TCRdb's copy holds only in-frame clones and misses some; the assay was immunoSEQ multiplex PCR. The sample yields more than 8,500 clones, approximately 91% seen once. The specimen comprised blood, sampled from a patient who underwent chemoradiotherapy. This clonotype was sampled from a human donor with HPV-associated anogenital cancer.

The CDR3 sequence is CAWGSGLAVETQYF. The CDR3 nucleotides are TGTGCCTGGGGATCCGGACTAGCCGTAGAGACCCAGTACTTC. The V and J genes are TRBV30 and TRBJ2-5, with 8 bases fitting TRBD2. CDR3 length: 14 amino acids. J was trimmed by 4 bases and V by 5 bases; bases with no gene match: 9. CDR1 is GTSNPN and CDR2 is SVGIG in the germline V gene (reference sequence).